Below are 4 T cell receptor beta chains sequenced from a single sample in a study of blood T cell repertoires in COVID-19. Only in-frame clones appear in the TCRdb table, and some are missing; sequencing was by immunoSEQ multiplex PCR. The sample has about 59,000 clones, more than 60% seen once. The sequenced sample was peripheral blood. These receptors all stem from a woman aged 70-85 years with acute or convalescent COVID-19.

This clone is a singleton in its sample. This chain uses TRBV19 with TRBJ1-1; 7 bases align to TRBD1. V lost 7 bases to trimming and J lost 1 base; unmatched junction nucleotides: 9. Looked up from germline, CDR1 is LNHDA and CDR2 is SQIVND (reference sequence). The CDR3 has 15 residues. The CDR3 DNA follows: TGTGCCAGTATCTCAGGGGGAACAGGGAACACTGAAGCTTTCTTT. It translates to CASISGGTGNTEAFF.

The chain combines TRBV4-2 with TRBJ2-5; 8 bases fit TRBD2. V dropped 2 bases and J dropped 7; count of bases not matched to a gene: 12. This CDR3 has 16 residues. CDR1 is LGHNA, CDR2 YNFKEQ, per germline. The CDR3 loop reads CASSQPVAGTIRTQYF. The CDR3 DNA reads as TGTGCCAGCAGCCAACCGGTAGCGGGGACTATAAGGACCCAGTACTTC.

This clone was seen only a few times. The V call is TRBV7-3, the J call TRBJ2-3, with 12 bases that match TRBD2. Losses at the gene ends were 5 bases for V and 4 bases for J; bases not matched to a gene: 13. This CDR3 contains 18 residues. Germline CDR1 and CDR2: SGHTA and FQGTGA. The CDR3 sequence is CASSRPTSGGARSDTQYF. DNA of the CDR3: TGTGCCAGCAGCCGTCCGACTAGCGGGGGAGCGAGGTCAGATACGCAGTATTTT.

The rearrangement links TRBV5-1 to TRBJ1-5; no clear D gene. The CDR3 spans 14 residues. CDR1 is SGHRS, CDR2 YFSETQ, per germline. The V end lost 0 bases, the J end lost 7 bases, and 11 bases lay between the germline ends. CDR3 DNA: TGCGCCAGCAGCTTGGAGCCGGGAGGGCAGCCCCAGCATTTT. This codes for CASSLEPGGQPQHF.